This TCR beta chain was recovered during a study of CD8 T cells in Susac syndrome. The CDR3 length is 14 residues. V was pared by 1 base and J by 0 bases, with 10 bases between. Germline V CDR1 and CDR2: DFQATT, SNEGSKA (reference sequence). TEMRA cells were enriched by FACS, while CD8+ and CD4+ T cells were obtained through a negative isolation that was performed magnetically. The RNA input was roughly 0.5 to 1 ug, and it was reverse transcribed with random hexamers. A multiplex approach, immunoSEQ multiplex PCR, amplified TCR beta CDR3 across 54 Vbeta and 13 Jbeta. TCRdb processed the immunoSEQ multiplex PCR reads anew with MiXCR; each CDR3 protein has one entry. The table records some 300,000 distinct CDR3 sequences, over 75% of them present only once.

The specimen sequenced was CD8+ T cells from PBMCs. The origin of this receptor is a human donor with multiple sclerosis. V gene TRBV20-1 combines with J gene TRBJ2-7; maybe TRBD2 (5 bases). CDR3 sequence (DNA): TGCAGTGCTAGAGTAGCGAGGACCTCCTACGAGCAGTACTTC. It is translated as CSARVARTSYEQYF.